The TCR beta chain described here comes from a study of blood T cell repertoires in COVID-19. There are 12 residues in the CDR3. Between the trimmed V and J ends, which lost 7 bases and 14 bases, there was a span of 15 bases. Looked up from germline, CDR1 is SNHLY and CDR2 is FYNNEI. The repertoire was sequenced with immunoSEQ multiplex PCR; TCRdb's copy has only in-frame clones and lacks some. The table has fewer than 40,000 clones, around 80% seen once. This clone was detected once. The clonotype was recovered from an older man with active or convalescent COVID-19. Sample: peripheral blood. The chain couples TRBV2 to TRBJ1-6; no definite D call. CDR3 residues: CASTSRSRALHF. CDR3 nucleotide sequence: TGTGCCAGCACATCCCGCAGTCGGGCCCTCCACTTT.